This T cell receptor (beta chain) was captured in a study of blood T cell repertoires in COVID-19. Looking at the study overall: The origin of the acute and convalescent COVID-19 samples was the United States, Italy and Spain.

Authors' methods: Nucleated cell number was recorded as an estimate derived from reference gene primer amplification. Libraries were prepared by immunoSEQ multiplex PCR; TCRdb keeps only in-frame clonotypes and omits some of them. D and trimming come from the DNA, and the V and J calls and clone size come from that table. The table lists around 190,000 clones, about 88% of them singletons. Per germline, CDR1 SGHDN and CDR2 FVKESK. The ends were cut back, 2 bases at V and 2 bases at J, with 13 bases in the middle. The CDR3 is 15 amino acids. This receptor was identified in a human donor in a cohort sampled during active COVID-19. The V and J genes are TRBV14 and TRBJ2-7; D gene unclear. The sequenced sample was peripheral blood. CDR3 DNA: TGTGCCAGCAGCCAATTTTATGGCAGCGCCTACGAGCAGTACTTC. This encodes CASSQFYGSAYEQYF.